This TCR beta chain was found in a study of brain T cells in children with intractable seizures. Broader study findings: Only CDR3 sequence similarity suggested viral specificity, without known HCMV serostatus. Pre-surgery blood may have been undersampled, hiding some clones.

Time point: blood from clinic visit 5 months post-surgery; TSC patient then seizure free. Sequencing was limited to surgery cases with top T cell transcript signatures in brain tissue. At least one anti-epileptic drug was given before surgery. Trimming removed 4 bases at V and 8 bases at J, with 6 bases between. This CDR3 spans 11 amino acids. Germline CDR1 is LGHDT and CDR2 is YNNKEL (reference sequence). For this clone: Its target is unknown. Different DNA sequences within this sample yield the same CDR3.

Some clones are missing from TCRdb's copy, which holds only in-frame ones; the method was immunoSEQ multiplex PCR. The data show 300,000 to 400,000 clones, approximately 93% seen once. The receptor's source is a boy under two years old with tuberous sclerosis and intractable seizures. The genes are TRBV3-1 (or the pseudogene TRBV3-2) and TRBJ2-1, with D possibly matching TRBD2 (5 bases). The sample here was peripheral blood, taken roughly 5 months after surgery. Here the CDR3 reads CASSRGDEQFF. CDR3 DNA sequence: TGTGCCAGCAGCCGGGGAGATGAGCAGTTCTTC.